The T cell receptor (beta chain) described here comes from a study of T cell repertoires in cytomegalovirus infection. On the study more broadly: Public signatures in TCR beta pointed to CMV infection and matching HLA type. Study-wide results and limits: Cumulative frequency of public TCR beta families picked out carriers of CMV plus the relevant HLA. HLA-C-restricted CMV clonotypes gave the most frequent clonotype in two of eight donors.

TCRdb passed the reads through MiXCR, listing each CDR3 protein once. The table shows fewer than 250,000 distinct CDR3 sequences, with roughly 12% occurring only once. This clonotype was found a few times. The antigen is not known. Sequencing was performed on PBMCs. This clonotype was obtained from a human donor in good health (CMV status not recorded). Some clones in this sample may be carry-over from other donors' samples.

The CDR3: CASTQGQGLDNEQFF. CDR3 nucleotide sequence: TGTGCCAGCACCCAGGGACAGGGGCTCGACAATGAGCAGTTCTTC. The chain combines TRBV9 with TRBJ2-1, with 10 bases matching TRBD1. The V and J ends lost 6 bases and 5 bases, in that order; junction bases with no gene match: 8. The V gene's germline CDR1 is SGDLS and CDR2 YYNGEE. This CDR3 is built from 15 residues.